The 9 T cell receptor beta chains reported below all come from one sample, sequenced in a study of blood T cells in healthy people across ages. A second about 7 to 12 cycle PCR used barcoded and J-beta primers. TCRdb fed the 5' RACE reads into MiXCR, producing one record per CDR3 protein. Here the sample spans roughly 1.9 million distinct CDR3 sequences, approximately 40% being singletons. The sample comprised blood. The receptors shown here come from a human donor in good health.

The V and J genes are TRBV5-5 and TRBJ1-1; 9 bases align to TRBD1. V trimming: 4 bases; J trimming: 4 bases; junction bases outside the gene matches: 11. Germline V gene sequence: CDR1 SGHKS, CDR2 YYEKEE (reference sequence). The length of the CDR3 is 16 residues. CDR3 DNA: TGTGCCAGCAGCCTATTACAGGGGGCTAGGGGCACTGAAGCTTTCTTT. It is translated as CASSLLQGARGTEAFF.

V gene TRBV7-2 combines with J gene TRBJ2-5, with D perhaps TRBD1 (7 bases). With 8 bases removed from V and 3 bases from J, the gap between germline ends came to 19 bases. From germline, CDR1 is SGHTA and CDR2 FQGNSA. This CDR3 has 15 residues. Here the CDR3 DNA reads TGTGCCAGCCTAAAAGGGCAGGGGGGCGAAGAGACCCAGTACTTC. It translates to CASLKGQGGEETQYF.

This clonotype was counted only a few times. The CDR3 nucleotides are TGTGCCAGCAGTTTGAGGGCCATTAGCTCTGGGGCCAACGTCCTGACTTTC. Amino acids: CASSLRAISSGANVLTF. The V and J genes are TRBV28 and TRBJ2-6; TRBD2 is a possible D gene (5 bases). Trimming left V 3 bases short and J 0 bases short, with 12 bases between. In germline, CDR1 is MDHEN, CDR2 SYDVKM. The CDR3 is 17 residues long.

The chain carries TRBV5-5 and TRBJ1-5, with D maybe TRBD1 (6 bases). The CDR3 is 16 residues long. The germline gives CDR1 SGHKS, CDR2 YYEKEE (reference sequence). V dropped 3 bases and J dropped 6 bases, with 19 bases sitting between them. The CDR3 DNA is TGTGCCAGCAGCTCCCTGGAGTCGGGGGCGTTTCAGCCCCAGCATTTT. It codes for CASSSLESGAFQPQHF.

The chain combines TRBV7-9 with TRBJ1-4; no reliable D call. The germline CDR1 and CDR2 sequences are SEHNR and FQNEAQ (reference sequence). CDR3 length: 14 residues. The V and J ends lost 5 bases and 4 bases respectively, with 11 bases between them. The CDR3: CASSRATDNEKLFF. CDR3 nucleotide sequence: TGTGCCAGCAGCCGCGCCACCGATAATGAAAAACTGTTTTTT.

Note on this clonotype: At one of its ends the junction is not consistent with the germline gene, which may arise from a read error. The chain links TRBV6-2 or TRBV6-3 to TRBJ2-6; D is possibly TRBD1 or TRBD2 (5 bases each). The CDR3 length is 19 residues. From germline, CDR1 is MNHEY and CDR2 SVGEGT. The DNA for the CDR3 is TGTGCCAGCAGTTACCCTCGAGGTGCGGGCCTCTCTGGGGCCAACGTCCGGACTTTC. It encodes CASSYPRGAGLSGANVRTF.

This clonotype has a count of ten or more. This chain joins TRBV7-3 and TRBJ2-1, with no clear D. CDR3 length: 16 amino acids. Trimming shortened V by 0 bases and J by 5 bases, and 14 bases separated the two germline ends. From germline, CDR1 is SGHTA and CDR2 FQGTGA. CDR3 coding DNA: TGTGCCAGCAGCTTAACGAGCGTCGGACCCGACAATGAGCAGTTCTTC. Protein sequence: CASSLTSVGPDNEQFF.

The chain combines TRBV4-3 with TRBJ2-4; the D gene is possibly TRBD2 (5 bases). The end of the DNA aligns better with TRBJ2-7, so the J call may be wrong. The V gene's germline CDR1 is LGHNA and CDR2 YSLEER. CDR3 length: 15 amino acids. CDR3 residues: CASSQQFLGSYEQYF. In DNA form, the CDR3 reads TGCGCCAGCAGCCAACAGTTTTTGGGGAGCTACGAGCAGTACTTC.

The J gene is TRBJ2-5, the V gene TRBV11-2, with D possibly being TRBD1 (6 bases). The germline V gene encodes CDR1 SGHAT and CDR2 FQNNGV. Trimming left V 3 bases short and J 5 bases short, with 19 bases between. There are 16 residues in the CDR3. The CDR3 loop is CASSFFYRAGGETQYF. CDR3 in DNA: TGTGCCAGCAGCTTTTTTTACAGGGCTGGCGGGGAGACCCAGTACTTC.